This T cell receptor beta chain was profiled in a study of T-cell memory formation after mild COVID-19. Overall study context: In these data, TCR clusters were largely donor specific. Study results and caveats: From day 15 to 85, contracting clones were balanced between CD4 and CD8, whereas later expanders leaned toward CD4+.

A note on this clonotype: Antigen unknown.

MiXCR, applied by TCRdb to the 5' RACE reads, yields one record per CDR3 protein. Of about 100,000 distinct CDR3 sequences detected, 11% appear once; the ten largest clones hold roughly two fifths. This CDR3 has 17 residues. Unmatched junction bases numbered 9, after V lost 2 bases and J lost 5 bases. From germline, CDR1 is MNHEY and CDR2 SVGEGT. This chain connects TRBV6-2 or TRBV6-3 to TRBJ2-1, with 10 bases fitting TRBD1. Sequenced sample: PBMCs or a T cell subset sorted from them (not recorded which). The clonotype comes from a man younger than 35 who had mild COVID-19 (a few samples of this study predate the infection). Cell type and time point are not known. The CDR3 region has the DNA TGTGCCAGCAGTTACCTTCCCGACAGGGGGCTGGACAATGAGCAGTTCTTC. This encodes CASSYLPDRGLDNEQFF.